Included here is one TCR beta chain sequence, with context. This specimen comes from a study of blood T cell repertoires in COVID-19. Study as a whole: From T cells, B-cell-depleted T cells, or PBMCs came the material, which was cDNA or gDNA.

Germline CDR1 and CDR2: SGHDN and FVKESK. The ends were cut back, 2 bases at V and 5 bases at J, with 6 bases in the middle. The CDR3 loop spans 12 amino acids. Authors' processing steps: Reference gene primer amplification gave nucleated cell count estimates. TCRdb keeps only in-frame clones here, not all; method: immunoSEQ multiplex PCR. The V and J calls and the clone size are those of that table, but D and trimming were determined from the DNA. The table includes under 170,000 clones, roughly nine tenths detected once. J is TRBJ2-5 and V is TRBV14; unclear D gene. The sample consisted of peripheral blood. This receptor was obtained from a woman aged 60-75 years with active or convalescent COVID-19. CDR3 nucleotides: TGTGCCAGCAGCCAACTAACCGAGACCCAGTACTTC. Its protein is CASSQLTETQYF.